The 32 T cell receptor beta chains in this list originate from one sample, sequenced in a study of CDR3 diversity in severe acne. TCRdb used MiXCR to reprocess the PCR reads, holding one entry per CDR3 protein. The sample lists roughly 100,000 distinct CDR3 sequences, 51% occurring once. Sequenced input: blood. These receptors were obtained from a male donor with acne.

This clonotype was picked up many times. The chain employs TRBV6-4 and TRBJ2-1, with 9 positions matching TRBD2. Germline V gene lookup returns CDR1 MRHNA and CDR2 SNTAGT. This CDR3 is 14 amino acids long. J gave up 5 bases and V 3 bases, and 2 bases lay outside the gene matches. As DNA, the CDR3 is TGTGCCAGCAGTGAAGCGGGGGGAAACAATGAGCAGTTCTTC. This encodes CASSEAGGNNEQFF.

Ten or more counts support this clonotype. The V call is TRBV11-2, the J call TRBJ2-5; 9 nucleotides line up with TRBD1. V was clipped by 5 bases and J by 4 bases; unmatched bases: 8. From germline, CDR1 is SGHAT and CDR2 FQNNGV. The CDR3 runs 15 residues. The CDR3 DNA reads as TGTGCCAGCAGCCGAGGGACAGGGCGGCGAGAGACCCAGTACTTC. It is translated as CASSRGTGRRETQYF.

This clonotype was observed at least ten times. The chain joins TRBV6-4 to TRBJ1-5; 7 nucleotides match TRBD1. CDR1 MRHNA and CDR2 SNTAGT come from the germline V gene. V lost 6 bases, J lost 2 bases, and 7 bases stayed unmatched. The CDR3 extends over 15 amino acids. The CDR3 bases are TGTGCCAGCAGCCGGGACAGCTCTGGCAATCAGCCCCAGCATTTT. It is translated as CASSRDSSGNQPQHF.

In its sample, this clonotype was seen a few times. V gene TRBV5-1 combines with J gene TRBJ1-3; 7 nucleotides line up with TRBD1. The V and J ends lost 2 bases and 0 bases, in that order; junction bases with no gene match: 17. Germline loops: CDR1 SGHRS, CDR2 YFSETQ. The CDR3 sequence is 20 residues long. This chain's CDR3 is CASSFADRFATNFSGNTIYF. For the CDR3, the DNA is TGCGCCAGCAGCTTCGCGGACAGGTTCGCTACCAATTTCTCTGGAAACACCATATATTTT. Based on the CDR3 plus reference TRBV5-1 and TRBJ1-3, the full variable domain is KAGVTQTPRYLIKTRGQQVTLSCSPISGHRSVSWYQQTPGQGLQFLFEYFSETQRNKGNFPGRFSGRQFSNSRSEMNVSTLELGDSALYLCASSFADRFATNFSGNTIYFGEGSWLTVV.

The gene calls are TRBV7-2 and TRBJ1-4; D might be TRBD1 (6 bases). The CDR3 is 15 amino acids. From germline, CDR1 is SGHTA and CDR2 FQGNSA. The V end lost 6 bases, the J end lost 3 bases, and 14 bases lay between the germline ends. The CDR3 DNA follows: TGTGCCAGCAGTTCTAGGGGGGATGCTAATGAAAAACTGTTTTTT. It codes for CASSSRGDANEKLFF.

This clonotype has more than one count but fewer than ten. The J gene is TRBJ2-7, the V gene TRBV25-1, with 10 bases identical to TRBD2. The CDR3 sequence is 15 residues long. Germline loops: CDR1 MGHDK, CDR2 SYGVNS. V lost 6 bases, J lost 5 bases, and 10 bases stayed unmatched. The CDR3 region is CASRPGTSVVDEQYF. Here the CDR3 DNA reads TGTGCCAGCAGGCCCGGGACTAGCGTAGTCGACGAGCAGTACTTC.

As to this clonotype: A much larger clone is a single base away; this may be a read error. J is TRBJ2-7 and V is TRBV6-1; D might be TRBD2 (5 bases). Germline V lookup: CDR1 MNHNS, CDR2 SASEGT. There are 15 residues in the CDR3. CDR3 in DNA: TGTGCCGGCAGTGATCTTCGGCCGGCGGGCTACGAGCAGTACTTC. As protein: CAGSDLRPAGYEQYF.

With respect to this clonotype: It may be a read error: a sequence one base away is much more abundant. The gene calls are TRBV6-1 and TRBJ2-7, with D unclear. Germline CDR1 and CDR2: MNHNS and SASEGT. Trimming took off 5 bases at V and 3 bases at J, with 8 bases between the two ends. The CDR3 has 12 residues. CDR3 in DNA: TGTGCCAGCAGTAATAATTTCTACGAGCAGTACGTC. Its translation is CASSNNFYEQYV.

This clonotype was recorded once. The chain joins TRBV4-1 to TRBJ1-4; no clear D gene. Germline-derived CDR1 and CDR2 are MGHRA and YSYEKL. V shed 0 bases and J shed 8 bases, with 16 bases lying between them. The CDR3 has 16 residues. This chain's CDR3 is CASSQDLGGRSEKLFF. The CDR3 DNA reads TGCGCCAGCAGCCAAGATTTGGGAGGTAGGAGCGAAAAACTGTTTTTT.

In its sample, this clonotype was seen many times. This rearrangement joins TRBV6-2 or TRBV6-3 to TRBJ2-7; D remains ambiguous. From germline, CDR1 is MNHEY and CDR2 SVGEGT. V lost 6 bases, J lost 3 bases, and 15 bases lay in between. The CDR3 covers 14 residues. CDR3 protein: CASRPGPLGYEQYF. The DNA for the CDR3 is TGTGCCAGCAGGCCCGGGCCATTGGGCTACGAGCAGTACTTC.

This clonotype was found many times. The chain combines TRBV6-2 or TRBV6-3 with TRBJ2-6; no firm D call. CDR3 size: 14 residues. Trimming removed 2 bases at V and 0 bases at J, with 2 bases between. Germline CDR1 MNHEY, CDR2 SVGEGT. Written as DNA, the CDR3 is TGTGCCAGCAGTTACAACTCTGGGGCCAACGTCCTGACTTTC. It specifies CASSYNSGANVLTF.

This clonotype appeared many times. The chain employs TRBV5-8 and TRBJ2-1; 7 bases line up with TRBD2. The CDR3 covers 16 residues. The V gene's germline CDR1 is SGHTS and CDR2 YDEGEE. Germline trimming cut 0 bases from V and 5 bases from J; bases unmatched to any gene: 8. The CDR3 loop is CASSLAGRDYHNEQFF. The DNA for the CDR3 is TGTGCCAGCAGCTTGGCCGGTCGGGACTACCACAATGAGCAGTTCTTC.

This clonotype was detected only a few times. The V call is TRBV20-1, the J call TRBJ2-7; 10 bases map to TRBD1. The CDR3 extends over 15 amino acids. CDR1 is DFQATT, CDR2 SNEGSKA, per germline (reference sequence). The V segment lost 6 bases and the J segment 5 bases; nucleotides outside the gene matches: 13. The DNA of the CDR3 is TGCAGTGCCGAACTATCGGGACAGGGGTTCCACGAGCAGTACTTC. It codes for CSAELSGQGFHEQYF.

This clonotype came up many times. The chain is built from TRBV7-9 and TRBJ2-1, with 8 nucleotides matching TRBD1. CDR3 length: 14 amino acids. J was trimmed by 6 bases and V by 5 bases; bases with no gene match: 6. Germline CDR1 is SEHNR and CDR2 is FQNEAQ (reference sequence). DNA for the CDR3: TGTGCCAGCAGCCAGACAGGGGCGCGCAATGAGCAGTTCTTC. This codes for CASSQTGARNEQFF.

The chain couples TRBV5-4 to TRBJ2-6, with 10 nucleotides matching TRBD1. The V and J ends lost 0 bases and 1 base, in that order; junction bases with no gene match: 4. In germline, CDR1 is SGHNT, CDR2 YYREEE (reference sequence). The CDR3 consists of 18 residues. CDR3 residues: CASSLEGQGPSGANVLTF. CDR3 DNA sequence: TGTGCCAGCAGCTTGGAGGGACAGGGGCCTTCTGGGGCCAACGTCCTGACTTTC.

This clonotype was seen more than once but under ten times. Because the CDR3's place on the DNA is in doubt, the DNA is left out and the CDR3 is given as listed by TCRdb. V gene TRBV20-1 combines with J gene TRBJ2-2; TRBD1 is the table's D call, not checked against the DNA. The CDR3 has 21 residues if both end residues are counted. Germline V lookup: CDR1 DFQATT, CDR2 SNEGSKA (reference sequence). CDR3 amino acids: CSARPIRTDLWLHLRFGELFF.

As regards this clonotype: No DNA is shown, since the ends of the CDR3 on it are uncertain; the CDR3 is the one TCRdb lists. The chain is built from TRBV20-1 and TRBJ1-3; the table's D call TRBD1 went unverified against the DNA. The CDR3 sequence runs 22 residues, both termini included. Germline V gene lookup returns CDR1 DFQATT and CDR2 SNEGSKA (reference sequence). CDR3 sequence reads: CSARPLHVYRDTEAFFGNTIYF.

In its sample, this clonotype ranks as medium-sized. The J gene is TRBJ1-5, the V gene TRBV10-3; D gene ambiguous. The length of the CDR3 is 15 residues. V lost 0 bases and J lost 3, with 9 bases in between. Germline V gene lookup returns CDR1 ENHRY and CDR2 SYGVKD. CDR3 amino acids: CAISESLGPNQPQHF. The CDR3, as DNA: TGTGCCATCAGTGAGTCGTTGGGCCCCAATCAGCCCCAGCATTTT.

The J gene is TRBJ2-7, the V gene TRBV7-9; 11 bases map to TRBD2. The CDR3 length is 14 residues. With 5 bases clipped from V and 5 bases from J, the junction kept 5 bases outside the gene matches. Germline-derived CDR1 and CDR2 are SEHNR and FQNEAQ (reference sequence). CDR3: CASSRTSGRNEQYF. CDR3 in DNA: TGTGCCAGCAGCCGAACTAGCGGGAGAAACGAGCAGTACTTC. Supplemented by reference TRBV7-9 and TRBJ2-7, the full variable domain reads DTGVSQNPRHKITKRGQNVTFRCDPISEHNRLYWYRQTLGQGPEFLTYFQNEAQLEKSRLLSDRFSAERPKGSFSTLEIQRTEQGDSAMYLCASSRTSGRNEQYFGPGTRLTVT.

This rearrangement joins TRBV12-3 or TRBV12-4 to TRBJ2-5; D is possibly TRBD1 (5 bases). V lost 2 bases and J lost 4, with 14 bases in between. This CDR3 contains 15 residues. The CDR3 loop reads CASSLSIQAGETQYF. In DNA form, the CDR3 reads TGTGCCAGCAGTTTATCGATACAGGCCGGAGAGACCCAGTACTTC.

The V gene is TRBV7-8, the J gene TRBJ2-7, with 7 bases matching TRBD1. Per germline, CDR1 SGHVS and CDR2 FQNEAQ. The CDR3 runs 15 residues. Trimming cost V 6 bases and J 0 bases; bases outside gene matches: 8. The CDR3 DNA sequence: TGTGCCAGCAGATCTAAGACAGGGAACTCCTACGAGCAGTACTTC. It translates to CASRSKTGNSYEQYF.

As to this clonotype: A clone one base away is much larger, so this may be a read error. The chain joins TRBV19 to TRBJ1-2; 7 bases fit TRBD1. This CDR3 has 16 amino acids. CDR1 and CDR2 (germline): LNHDA, SQIVND (reference sequence). V shed 0 bases, J shed 4 bases, and the junction held 8 bases outside the gene matches. CDR3 DNA sequence: TGTGCCAGTAGTATAGATCGGGACAGCCCTGGCTATGGCTACACCTTC. Amino acid sequence: CASSIDRDSPGYGYTF.

The sample holds a few counts of this clonotype. The J gene is TRBJ2-2, the V gene TRBV25-1, with TRBD1 as a possible D gene (5 bases). CDR3 length: 14 residues. Germline V CDR1 and CDR2: MGHDK, SYGVNS. The V end lost 6 bases, the J end lost 4 bases, and 12 bases lay between the germline ends. The CDR3 spells CASRDTRVTGELFF. DNA of the CDR3: TGTGCCAGCAGGGACACCAGGGTCACCGGGGAGCTGTTTTTT.

V gene TRBV13 combines with J gene TRBJ2-5, with TRBD1 matching over 8 bases. The CDR3 is 14 amino acids. V was pared by 8 bases and J by 5 bases, with 10 bases of the junction left unmatched. CDR1 and CDR2 (germline): PRHDT, FYEKMQ (reference sequence). In nucleotides, the CDR3 is TGTGCCAGCGCTGGACAGGGTGAAACGGAGACCCAGTACTTC. Translating gives CASAGQGETETQYF. Combining the CDR3 with reference TRBV13 and TRBJ2-5 gives the whole variable domain AAGVIQSPRHLIKEKRETATLKCYPIPRHDTVYWYQQGPGQDPQFLISFYEKMQSDKGSIPDRFSAQQFSDYHSELNMSSLELGDSALYFCASAGQGETETQYFGPGTRLLVL.

This chain links TRBV5-6 with TRBJ2-5, with a weak D call TRBD2 (5 bases). The CDR3 extends over 14 amino acids. Germline V gene data show CDR1 as SGHDT and CDR2 as YYEEEE. Trimming pared 5 bases from V and 2 bases from J, leaving 13 bases between. Written as DNA, the CDR3 is TGTGCCAGCAGTGGAGGTGGGGATCAAGAGACCCAGTACTTC. Protein sequence: CASSGGGDQETQYF.

This clonotype was found many times. V gene TRBV5-4 combines with J gene TRBJ2-1, with 9 positions matching TRBD2. The V gene's germline CDR1 is SGHNT and CDR2 YYREEE (reference sequence). This CDR3 contains 15 residues. The trim removed 0 bases at V and 3 bases at J, leaving 1 base unmatched. The CDR3 DNA is TGTGCCAGCAGCTTGGGGACTAGCGACTACAATGAGCAGTTCTTC. Translating it yields CASSLGTSDYNEQFF.

This clonotype was counted ten times or more. V gene TRBV25-1 combines with J gene TRBJ1-5; D is possibly TRBD1 (6 bases). The germline V and J ends were trimmed by 6 bases and 1 base, with 7 bases remaining between them. The V gene's germline CDR1 is MGHDK and CDR2 SYGVNS. The CDR3 is made up of 13 amino acids. The CDR3 reads CASSTGSNQPQHF. The CDR3 nucleotides read TGTGCCAGCAGCACAGGGAGCAATCAGCCCCAGCATTTT.

About this clonotype: Mismatch with germline at one junction end may stem from a read error. CDR3 protein: CASSLGDRARGEKLFF. The CDR3 nucleotides read TGTGCTAGCAGCTTAGGGGACAGGGCAAGAGGTGAAAAACTGTTTTTT. The chain links TRBV7-7 to TRBJ1-4, with TRBD1 matching 9 bases. The CDR3 covers 16 residues. Germline loops: CDR1 SSHAT, CDR2 FNYEAQ (reference sequence).

The chain recombines TRBV7-2 with TRBJ2-7; TRBD2 agrees at 12 bases. There are 17 residues in the CDR3. V lost 4 bases and J lost 3; bases outside the gene matches: 10. Per the germline V gene, CDR1 is SGHTA and CDR2 is FQGNSA. The CDR3 DNA sequence: TGTGCCAGCAGCTCTAGGACTAGCGGGAAGACAAACTACGAGCAGTACTTC. Amino acids: CASSSRTSGKTNYEQYF.

The rearrangement joins TRBV7-9 to TRBJ1-1; weak D call: TRBD1 (5 bases). This CDR3 comprises 15 residues. Deletions cut 3 bases from V and 2 bases from J, with 13 bases between. CDR1 SEHNR and CDR2 FQNEAQ come from the germline V gene (reference sequence). As DNA, the CDR3 is TGTGCCAGCAGCTTTGGATCGAGGGGCAACACTGAAGCTTTCTTT. Its translation: CASSFGSRGNTEAFF.

The chain joins TRBV5-1 to TRBJ2-7; maybe TRBD1 (5 bases). The CDR3 has 15 residues. Per germline, CDR1 SGHRS and CDR2 YFSETQ. The germline V and J ends were trimmed by 2 bases and 3 bases, with 15 bases remaining between them. CDR3 coding DNA: TGCGCCAGCAGCTTAGATACAGGCCGCCGCTACGAGCAGTACTTC. Protein: CASSLDTGRRYEQYF.

In this sample, this clonotype turned up a few times. V is TRBV5-1 and J is TRBJ2-1; 16 bases are a match to TRBD2. CDR3 length: 16 amino acids. V shed 3 bases, J shed 8 bases, and the junction held 5 bases outside the gene matches. Germline CDR1 is SGHRS and CDR2 is YFSETQ. In DNA, the CDR3 is TGCGCCAGCAGCTCCCGGGGACTAGCGGGAGGGGATGAGCAGTTCTTC. This encodes CASSSRGLAGGDEQFF.